The clone carrying this T cell receptor (beta chain) was seen ten or more times. Antigen specificity is unknown. MiXCR, run by TCRdb on the 5' RACE reads, gives a single entry per CDR3 protein. The table shows 150,000 or so distinct CDR3 sequences, with around 4% occurring only once. The data were taken from a study of human T cells and chemical hapten exposure. Study at large: Largely, small differences in pooled library volume made per-sample TCR yields vary. General study results and limits: Sensitizing with DPC caused no change in TCRs above 1 in 1000 frequency.

The authors extracted total RNA from unfractionated whole blood. Trimming pared 2 bases from V and 7 bases from J, leaving 5 bases between. CDR3 length: 12 residues. The clonotype was recovered from a female donor in good health. V and J are TRBV12-3 or TRBV12-4 and TRBJ2-2; D is unclear. The CDR3 nucleotides are TGTGCCAGCAGTTTAAAGGACGGGGAGCTGTTTTTT. Translated, it gives CASSLKDGELFF.